A selection of T cell receptor beta chains follows, all from one sample in a study of cytomegalovirus exposure and HLA in healthy donors. The repertoire was sequenced with immunoSEQ multiplex PCR; TCRdb's copy has only in-frame clones and lacks some. The data hold about 140,000 clones, with around 79% observed a single time. The source material was PBMCs. The receptor set was obtained from a male donor in good health and CMV-seronegative. The CDR3 runs from the conserved cysteine through the conserved F or W. A D gene is named only where the DNA matches it firmly. The size of a clone is reported for some rows only, either as once, few or many, or as a class for expanded clones.

J	D	size	V	CDR3	DNA
TRBJ2-1	NA	NA	TRBV20-1	CSARDGYEQFF	TGCAGTGCTAGAGATGGCTATGAGCAGTTCTTC
TRBJ1-5	TRBD1	NA	TRBV29-1	CSTTGGSNQPQHF	TGCAGCACTACAGGGGGCAGCAATCAGCCCCAGCATTTT
TRBJ1-2	TRBD1	NA	TRBV19	CASSIAGTGGYGYTF	TGTGCCAGTAGTATAGCCGGGACAGGGGGCTATGGCTACACCTTC
TRBJ1-3	TRBD1	NA	TRBV7-2	CASSSRQGSSGNTIYF	TGTGCCAGCAGCTCACGACAGGGCAGCTCTGGAAACACCATATATTTT
TRBJ2-5	TRBD2	few	TRBV9	CASSASGLVQETQYF	TGTGCCAGCAGCGCATCGGGACTAGTCCAAGAGACCCAGTACTTC
TRBJ2-7	TRBD2	NA	TRBV30	CAWGEGAYEQYF	TGTGCCTGGGGGGAGGGAGCCTACGAGCAGTACTTC
TRBJ2-2	NA	NA	TRBV6-5	CASRRNLQNGELFF	TGTGCCAGCAGGCGCAATCTTCAAAACGGGGAGCTGTTTTTT
TRBJ2-1	TRBD2	NA	TRBV7-8	CASSLGLAGGNEQFF	TGTGCCAGCAGCCTCGGACTAGCGGGGGGGAATGAGCAGTTCTTC
TRBJ1-5	TRBD1	few	TRBV12-5	CASGLDRGSNQPQHF	TGTGCTAGTGGTTTGGACAGGGGTAGCAATCAGCCCCAGCATTTT
TRBJ1-2	NA	NA	TRBV19	CASSTEFKSYGYTF	TGTGCCAGTAGTACGGAGTTTAAAAGTTATGGCTACACCTTC
TRBJ1-2	NA	NA	TRBV29-1	CSVEDGTGVKGYTF	TGCAGCGTTGAAGATGGGACGGGGGTTAAAGGCTACACCTTC
TRBJ2-1	NA	NA	TRBV9	CASRAGGSGEQFF	TGTGCCAGCAGGGCGGGTGGGAGTGGTGAGCAGTTCTTC
TRBJ2-7	TRBD1	once	TRBV6-6	CASRQGPMSYEQYF	TGTGCCAGCAGACAGGGGCCCATGTCCTACGAGCAGTACTTC
TRBJ1-3	TRBD1	NA	TRBV30	CAWSLLLSGTGDAGNTIYF	TGTGCCTGGAGCCTCCTTTTATCCGGGACAGGGGATGCTGGAAACACCATATATTTT
TRBJ2-5	TRBD2	NA	TRBV11-2	CASSPAGLPEGTQYF	TGTGCCAGCAGCCCAGCGGGACTCCCGGAGGGGACCCAGTACTTC
TRBJ1-1	NA	NA	TRBV15	CATSRTRTDTELFGAFF	TGTGCCACCAGCAGAACCCGGACAGATACCGAACTCTTTGGAGCTTTCTTT
TRBJ2-1	TRBD1	NA	TRBV23-1	CASSPQDRVSYNEQFF	TGCGCCAGCAGTCCCCAGGACAGGGTATCCTACAATGAGCAGTTCTTC
TRBJ1-2	NA	NA	TRBV6-5	CASRGSGELGGYTF	TGTGCCAGCAGGGGGTCTGGGGAGCTCGGTGGCTACACCTTC
TRBJ1-1	TRBD1	few	TRBV6-8	CASRRQGSTEAFF	TGTGCCAGCAGGCGACAGGGGAGCACTGAAGCTTTCTTT
TRBJ2-7	NA	NA	TRBV6-5	CASNTREYPYEQYF	TGTGCCAGCAATACACGGGAGTACCCCTACGAGCAGTACTTC
TRBJ2-7	TRBD2	NA	TRBV9	CASSVELRDYKQYF	TGTGCCAGCAGCGTGGAACTCCGGGACTACAAGCAGTACTTC
TRBJ2-1	NA	NA	TRBV30	CAWSFPSTRSYNEQFF	TGTGCCTGGAGTTTCCCCAGTACCCGCTCCTACAATGAGCAGTTCTTC
TRBJ2-7	TRBD1	once	TRBV5-1	CASSPRTGAGLPPYEQYF	TGCGCCAGCAGCCCCCGGACAGGAGCAGGCCTTCCTCCCTACGAGCAGTACTTC
TRBJ1-4	TRBD1	NA	TRBV5-6	CASSPGQGLFEKLFF	TGTGCCAGCAGCCCTGGACAGGGGTTGTTTGAAAAACTGTTTTTT
TRBJ1-1	NA	NA	TRBV16	CASSQIIGAGNTEAFF	TGTGCCAGCAGCCAAATCATCGGTGCGGGAAACACTGAAGCTTTCTTT
TRBJ2-5	TRBD1	NA	TRBV9	CASSGGQGGETQYF	TGTGCCAGCAGCGGGGGACAGGGCGGAGAGACCCAGTACTTC
TRBJ2-7	TRBD2	NA	TRBV4-3	CASSHGGGSYEQYF	TGCGCCAGCAGCCACGGCGGGGGGTCCTACGAGCAGTACTTC
TRBJ2-7	TRBD2	few	TRBV5-4	CASSQDGTSGGYEQYF	TGTGCCAGCAGCCAAGACGGGACTAGCGGGGGCTACGAGCAGTACTTC
TRBJ1-3	NA	NA	TRBV2	CASSPRTATIYF	TGTGCCAGCAGTCCCCGGACAGCGACCATATATTTT
TRBJ2-7	NA	NA	TRBV7-3	CASSLTFRGEQYF	TGTGCCAGCAGCTTAACGTTCAGGGGAGAGCAGTACTTC
TRBJ2-2	TRBD2	NA	TRBV9	CASSRTSGVNTGELFF	TGTGCCAGCAGTAGGACTAGCGGAGTGAACACCGGGGAGCTGTTTTTT
TRBJ1-2	NA	NA	TRBV5-1	CASSLAGYYGYTF	TGCGCCAGCAGCTTGGCGGGGTACTATGGCTACACCTTC
TRBJ1-4	NA	NA	TRBV29-1	CSVVGAATNEKLFF	TGCAGCGTTGTAGGGGCTGCAACTAATGAAAAACTGTTTTTT
TRBJ1-4	TRBD1	NA	TRBV27	CASSARTGRNEKLFF	TGTGCCAGCAGTGCGCGGACAGGGCGTAACGAAAAACTGTTTTTT
TRBJ1-2	NA	NA	TRBV29-1	CSVESTAGPIYGYTF	TGCAGCGTTGAAAGTACGGCGGGACCGATCTATGGCTACACCTTC
TRBJ1-2	TRBD1	NA	TRBV5-1	CASSPDRGDGRYTF	TGCGCCAGCAGCCCGGACAGGGGTGATGGGCGCTACACCTTC
TRBJ1-1	NA	NA	TRBV29-1	CSVANGGWLGDTEAFF	TGCAGCGTTGCGAACGGGGGATGGCTCGGGGACACTGAAGCTTTCTTT
TRBJ2-2	NA	NA	TRBV15	CATSRAGSTGELFF	TGTGCCACCAGCAGAGCGGGGTCCACCGGGGAGCTGTTTTTT
TRBJ2-1	TRBD2	once	TRBV4-1	CASSQDLGTSGRKSPFF	TGCGCCAGCAGCCAAGATCTCGGGACTAGCGGGAGAAAGTCGCCGTTCTTC
TRBJ1-2	TRBD1	NA	TRBV5-1	CASSYGTGGSGSFYGYTF	TGCGCCAGCAGCTACGGGACAGGGGGCAGTGGAAGTTTCTATGGCTACACCTTC
TRBJ1-3	NA	once	TRBV7-2	CASSLAGGSGNTIYF	TGTGCCAGCAGCTTAGCGGGGGGGTCTGGAAACACCATATATTTT
TRBJ1-1	NA	NA	TRBV5-6	CASSFPGEITEAFF	TGTGCCAGCAGCTTTCCGGGGGAGATCACTGAAGCTTTCTTT
TRBJ2-1	TRBD2	NA	TRBV5-4	CASSRTSGDYNEQFF	TGTGCCAGCAGCCGGACTAGCGGGGACTACAATGAGCAGTTCTTC
TRBJ1-1	NA	NA	TRBV18	CASPRGLGTEAFF	TGTGCCAGCCCACGGGGCCTGGGCACTGAAGCTTTCTTT
TRBJ2-1	NA	NA	TRBV18	CASSPIQRGDNEQFF	TGTGCCAGCTCACCAATCCAGCGCGGGGACAATGAGCAGTTCTTC
TRBJ1-6	TRBD1	once	TRBV7-2	CASSYRDSASPLHF	TGTGCCAGCAGCTATAGGGACAGTGCTTCACCCCTCCACTTT
TRBJ1-1	TRBD1	few	TRBV5-1	CASSSTGGPGEAFF	TGCGCCAGCAGCAGCACAGGGGGCCCGGGGGAAGCTTTCTTT
TRBJ2-1	NA	NA	TRBV5-4	CASSARRGRYNEQFF	TGTGCCAGCAGCGCCCGCAGGGGGAGGTACAATGAGCAGTTCTTC
TRBJ1-5	NA	NA	TRBV11-2	CASSFGTDQPQHF	TGTGCCAGCAGCTTTGGCACCGATCAGCCCCAGCATTTT
TRBJ2-1	TRBD1	NA	TRBV9	CASSVEAGGYDEQFF	TGTGCCAGCAGCGTAGAGGCAGGGGGTTACGATGAGCAGTTCTTC
TRBJ2-2	NA	NA	TRBV29-1	CSVGSGISNTGELFF	TGCAGCGTTGGTTCGGGAATTTCGAACACCGGGGAGCTGTTTTTT
TRBJ1-1	NA	few	TRBV11-2	CASSLLQGRLVTEAFF	TGTGCCAGCAGCTTATTACAGGGTAGGTTAGTGACTGAAGCTTTCTTT
TRBJ2-1	NA	NA	TRBV5-4	CASSLASGLRSNEQFF	TGTGCCAGCAGCTTGGCCAGCGGCCTCCGAAGTAATGAGCAGTTCTTC
TRBJ1-2	NA	few	TRBV6-4	CARSETPQPFAYGYPF	TGTGCCCGCAGTGAAACCCCACAGCCTTTTGCTTATGGCTACCCCTTC
TRBJ2-1	TRBD2	NA	TRBV4-1	CASSRGGDYNEQFF	TGCGCCAGCAGCCGCGGGGGAGACTACAATGAGCAGTTCTTC